This record covers a single T cell receptor beta chain. Clones were read by immunoSEQ multiplex PCR, and TCRdb kept only the in-frame ones, dropping some. Here the sample spans about 300,000 clones, roughly 90% being singletons. This sample was taken from a study of blood T cell repertoires in COVID-19. The CDR3 loop spans 12 amino acids. Germline CDR1 reads SGHAT; CDR2 reads FQNNGV. Trimming cost V 3 bases and J 7 bases, with 7 bases left between them. The chain employs TRBV11-2 and TRBJ2-1, with D hard to call. The sample taken for sequencing was peripheral blood. The receptor was derived from a woman aged 25 to 45 with COVID-19, enrolled during active disease. The CDR3 loop reads CASSLFSNEQFF. As DNA, the CDR3 is TGTGCCAGCAGCTTGTTTTCGAATGAGCAGTTCTTC.